This TCR beta chain comes out of a study of shared clonotypes between healthy human individuals. Authors' methods: Junction-only sequences without quality scores came from ImmunoSEQ, so filtering differed. The table came from immunoSEQ multiplex PCR; TCRdb's copy has only in-frame clones and leaves some out. V and J calls and clone size come straight from that table; D and trimming were deduced from the DNA. The sample has roughly 2 million clones; roughly 95% are singletons. V was trimmed by 0 bases and J by 4 bases, leaving 12 bases between them. The CDR3 is 15 amino acids. Per the germline V gene, CDR1 is LGHNA and CDR2 is YSLEER.

The chain couples TRBV4-3 to TRBJ1-2; the D is unclear. The source of this sequence is a young man in good health. Specimen: naive CD4+ T cells sorted from blood. Subset: CD45RA+ positively selected. The CDR3 sequence is CASSQDRGGFYGYTF. CDR3 nucleotides: TGCGCCAGCAGCCAAGATCGTGGAGGGTTCTATGGCTACACCTTC.